These 4 T cell receptor beta chains were all obtained from the same sample, sequenced in a study of blood T cell repertoires in COVID-19. Sequencing was performed with immunoSEQ multiplex PCR; in TCRdb, only in-frame clones are kept and a portion is missing. The sample records about 400,000 clones, roughly 90% being singletons. Sequenced: peripheral blood. Receptors were obtained from a man aged 40-55 years with acute or convalescent COVID-19.

V gene TRBV4-3 combines with J gene TRBJ2-1; possible D gene TRBD2, 5 bases. V dropped 0 bases and J dropped 2 bases, with 11 bases sitting between them. The V gene's germline CDR1 is LGHNA and CDR2 YSLEER. The CDR3 extends over 16 amino acids. The CDR3 DNA reads TGCGCCAGCAGCCAAGACGAGGGTCCTCCCTACAATGAGCAGTTCTTC. This gives the protein CASSQDEGPPYNEQFF.

This rearrangement joins TRBV6-5 to TRBJ2-1, with 9 bases aligning to TRBD1. V was pared by 6 bases and J by 4 bases, with 7 bases of the junction left unmatched. Germline V CDR1 and CDR2: MNHEY, SVGAGI. The CDR3 covers 15 residues. CDR3 loop: CASSEGQGRYNEQFF. CDR3 coding DNA: TGTGCCAGCAGCGAGGGACAGGGAAGGTACAATGAGCAGTTCTTC.

The V and J genes are TRBV18 and TRBJ1-5, with TRBD1 matching 7 bases. V lost 5 bases, J lost 5 bases, and 3 bases stayed unmatched. This CDR3 region has 13 residues. Germline V gene data show CDR1 as KGHSH and CDR2 as LQKENI. CDR3: CASSSDRDQPQHF. The CDR3 DNA reads TGTGCCAGCTCAAGCGACAGGGATCAGCCCCAGCATTTT.

The rearrangement uses TRBV27 and TRBJ2-3; 12 bases agree with TRBD1. The CDR3 is 16 residues long. V shed 5 bases, J shed 2 bases, and the junction held 5 bases outside the gene matches. Germline values: CDR1 MNHEY, CDR2 SMNVEV (reference sequence). The CDR3 DNA reads TGTGCCAGCAGTCCCGGGACAGGGGGCCCCACAGATACGCAGTATTTT. Protein: CASSPGTGGPTDTQYF.